Detailed here is one TCR beta chain. Germline CDR1 is MDHEN and CDR2 is SYDVKM. CDR3 size: 16 residues. Trimming left V 3 bases short and J 0 bases short, with 12 bases between. Each CDR3 protein gets one entry after TCRdb re-called the RT-PCR reads with MiXCR. The sample records 400,000 to 450,000 distinct CDR3 sequences, roughly 16% being singletons. The data derive from a study of patients and donors after allogeneic stem cell transplantation. The sample consisted of blood, either unsorted or a sorted T cell fraction (not recorded which). The chain uses TRBV28 and TRBJ2-4, with a possible D match to TRBD2 (6 bases). This sequence was found in a human donor who was either an allogeneic HSCT recipient or a stem cell or donor lymphocyte infusion donor (not recorded which). It is not recorded whose cells these are; they may come from a transplant donor. In DNA form, the CDR3 reads TGTGCCAGCAGTTTCGGGACTCTACTAGCCAAAAACATTCAGTACTTC. As protein: CASSFGTLLAKNIQYF.